This T cell receptor beta chain was captured by sequencing in a study of regulatory T cells in long-lasting Graves disease (dated by TCRdb to 2020 to 2023). With respect to the entire study: To count as having persistent Graves' disease, a patient had to have received antithyroid drug treatment for over 5 years with TSH receptor autoantibodies remaining persistently positive. This study used TCR sequencing and RNA sequencing of peripheral blood to compare persistent Graves' disease patients against newly diagnosed Graves' disease patients. The study was registered as a clinical trial and conducted in China. TCR sequencing covered 13 persistent and 20 newly diagnosed Graves' disease patients, around 35 samples in total. On average, persistent Graves' disease patients in the clinical cohort had been on antithyroid drugs for around 9.5 years.

The investigation overall reported the following: Only the TCR beta chain was sequenced and analyzed. Preferential use of TRBV28, TRBJ1-2 and TRBJ2-5 was observed in persistent disease, whereas TRBV20-1 and TRBJ2-1 were favored in newly diagnosed disease. Only peripheral blood was studied, because thyroid tissue, the primary lesion, was inaccessible. Persistent patients shared more public clonotypes among themselves (more than 2,500) than newly diagnosed patients did (more than 850). The authors noted that the small sample size was a limitation that may lower accuracy. Lower TCR Shannon entropy and fewer highly expanded clones were observed in persistent Graves' disease patients than in newly diagnosed patients, which suggested clonal expansion.

From the cysteine up to the phenylalanine, the CDR3 has a length of 13 residues. Only the CDR3 portion is preserved as DNA: 39 bases, with reading frame beginning at the first base. The V and J ends are trimmed by 1 base and 3 bases, leaving 6 bases between them. This clonotype occurred a few times. No cognate antigen has been identified for it. Base quality data are lacking; no much larger clone is found one base away. Library creation used multiplex PCR. Sequencing used an Illumina HiSeq 4000. To build TCR beta libraries, CDR3 regions were amplified by Arm-PCR using iRepertoire HTBI primers. Before sequencing, the PCR products went through gel purification. Under the source paper's analysis protocol: Gene usage analysis of CDR3 amino acid clonotypes used the approximately 62 TRBV and approximately 13 TRBJ segments found across samples. COPE and FqMerger were used to merge the filtered high-quality paired reads into contigs. BLAST was used to align contigs to IMGT TRBV, TRBD and TRBJ reference genes, and CDR3 was defined according to IMGT. Clonotypes above 0.1% frequency were classified as highly expanded clones. Shannon entropy was used to measure repertoire diversity, and the Gini coefficient was used to measure V-J evenness. A clonotype found in more than one individual was treated as public. TCRdb's own reprocessing of the public reads used fastp at Q25 and MiXCR and kept productive beta chains. Identical CDR3 protein sequences are pooled into one entry, listed with their most common genes and DNA. These V and J calls rely on TCRdb rather than the paper's analysis. The table for this sample lists hundreds of thousands of distinct CDR3 sequences; around 20% of them were counted only once. The ten largest clonotypes hold 13% to 15% of the sample.

The time point label for this specimen denotes: persistent/refractory GD, antithyroid drugs over 5 years with positive TRAb. For both TCR sequencing and RNA sequencing, RNA was extracted from PBMCs using TRIzol. The diagnosis of Graves' disease followed American Thyroid Association guidelines. The patients came from an endocrinology department in Xi'an, China. Each patient gave roughly 10 milliliters of peripheral blood, collected in an EDTA anticoagulant tube. Ficoll Paque Plus density gradient separation was used to isolate PBMCs, and no further T cell sorting was performed. An Agilent 2100 Bioanalyzer and agarose gel were used to assess RNA quality, and a NanoDrop 2000 was used to measure RNA concentration.

The V and J genes are TRBV12-3 or TRBV12-4 and TRBJ1-2; the D gene identity is not certain. The receptor comes from a female donor with Graves disease. Here the sequenced sample was peripheral blood mononuclear cells (PBMCs), taken when the disease was refractory, from a patient treated with antithyroid drugs. The bases are TGTGCCAGCAGTTTAGACTTAGACTATGGCTACACCTTC. Translated, it reads CASSLDLDYGYTF.